This TCR beta chain stems from a study of T cell responses to AZD1222 COVID-19 vaccine. Study-wide context: Some second doses came at about 4 weeks and others at about 12 weeks; these were pooled. Study observations and caveats: Unmutated regions of variants are reportedly targeted by nearly half of spike-specific TCRs. With two AZD1222 doses given, Spike-specific TCR breadth and depth both rose. Among the donors, most were white British and more were female, and clonal diversity was possibly underestimated.

TCRdb keeps only in-frame clones here, not all; method: immunoSEQ multiplex PCR. The sample carries 100,000 to 150,000 clones, around 87% recorded once. Germline V gives CDR1 MNHNS, CDR2 SASEGT. The V gene lost 2 bases and the J gene lost 4 bases, with 15 bases spanning the gap. The CDR3 runs to 16 residues. A note on this clone: Its matching antigen is unknown.

The chain has TRBV6-1 and TRBJ1-3, with D hard to call. The TCR originated in an adult in good health. The sequencing here drew on peripheral blood, taken on day 0 of AZD1222 vaccination. The CDR3 protein is CASSESGSPRGNTIYF. In DNA, the CDR3 is TGTGCCAGCAGTGAATCCGGGAGCCCCAGGGGAAACACCATATATTTT.